The source of this TCR beta chain is a study of blood T cell repertoires in COVID-19. Across the whole study: Specimens from acute and convalescent COVID-19 originated in the United States, Italy and Spain.

The junction had 4 bases not matched to a gene; V was cut back by 0 bases and J by 6 bases. Germline lookup yields CDR1 MNHEY and CDR2 SMNVEV (reference sequence). The CDR3 sequence is 15 residues long. TCRdb's table, derived via immunoSEQ multiplex PCR, lists solely in-frame clones and lacks some. The sample holds over 200,000 clones, 75% to 90% seen once. Ages ranged from about 18 to 89 years, with residence in about two dozen US areas. Cohort allocation depended upon clinical history that participants reported. The sequence was obtained from a woman between 25 and 40 years old who had been exposed to COVID-19. Sequenced: PBMCs or T cells enriched from blood (not recorded which). V usage is TRBV27 and J usage is TRBJ1-4, with 7 bases fitting TRBD1. CDR3 amino acids: CASSLSRGRDEKLFF. CDR3 nucleotides: TGTGCCAGCAGTTTATCGAGGGGGCGGGATGAAAAACTGTTTTTT.